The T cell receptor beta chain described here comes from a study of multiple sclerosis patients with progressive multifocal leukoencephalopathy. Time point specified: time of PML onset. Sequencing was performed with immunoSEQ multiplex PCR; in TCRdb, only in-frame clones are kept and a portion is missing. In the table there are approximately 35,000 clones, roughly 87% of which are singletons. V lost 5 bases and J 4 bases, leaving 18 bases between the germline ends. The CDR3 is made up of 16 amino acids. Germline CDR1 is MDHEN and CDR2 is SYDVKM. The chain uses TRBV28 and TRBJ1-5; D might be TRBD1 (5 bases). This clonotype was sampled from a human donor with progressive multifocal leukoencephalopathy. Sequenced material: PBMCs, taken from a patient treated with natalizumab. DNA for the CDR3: TGTGCCAGCAGTGGGCAGGGCGGCCAAATGAATCAGCCCCAGCATTTT. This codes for CASSGQGGQMNQPQHF.